The clone carrying this T cell receptor (beta chain) was observed a handful of times. Trimming cost V 2 bases and J 5 bases; bases outside gene matches: 13. Germline assignment: CDR1 KGHSH and CDR2 LQKENI. The CDR3 sequence is 17 residues long. The data are from a study of cytomegalovirus exposure and HLA in healthy donors. The primer mix had 60 Vbeta and 13 Jbeta primers. This table comes from immunoSEQ multiplex PCR, and its TCRdb copy is limited to in-frame clones, with some not included. The sample holds roughly 100,000 clones; roughly 12% are singletons and the top ten take roughly 16%. The chain joins TRBV18 to TRBJ2-7; 9 bases map to TRBD2. This clonotype was obtained from a man aged 35 to 55 in good health and CMV-seropositive. Sequencing used PBMCs. CDR3 in DNA: TGTGCCAGCTCACCAACCCCTCAAAGCGGGAGGAGGCACGAGCAGTACTTC. Translated, it gives CASSPTPQSGRRHEQYF.